The 18 T cell receptor beta chains in this list originate from one sample, sequenced in a study of breast tumors, draining lymph nodes, adjacent tissues. MiXCR, run by TCRdb on the multiplex PCR reads, gives a single entry per CDR3 protein. The table includes some 53,000 distinct CDR3 sequences, roughly 40% detected once. Sequenced sample: breast tumor tissue. The receptors originated from a female donor with breast cancer. Some clones in this sample may be carry-over from other donors' samples.

This chain links TRBV12-3 or TRBV12-4 with TRBJ1-1, with D unclear. The V gene lost 3 bases and the J gene lost 5 bases, with 10 bases spanning the gap. The CDR3 is 13 amino acids. CDR3 amino acids: CASSFRLGTEAFF. In nucleotides, the CDR3 is TGTGCCAGCAGTTTCCGGTTGGGAACTGAAGCTTTCTTT.

This clonotype was seen ten or more times. The chain links TRBV5-8 to TRBJ2-2; tentatively, D is TRBD1 or TRBD2 (5 bases each). Germline V CDR1 and CDR2: SGHTS, YDEGEE. The V gene lost 3 bases and the J gene lost 5 bases, with 11 bases spanning the gap. The CDR3 has 14 amino acids. As DNA, the CDR3 is TGTGCCAGCAGCTCGGGACGTCTAACCGGGGAGCTGTTTTTT. It is translated as CASSSGRLTGELFF.

At least ten counts were recorded for this clonotype. This sequence joins TRBV28 and TRBJ2-5; D unresolved. Between the trimmed V and J ends, which lost 6 bases and 4 bases, there was a span of 18 bases. Germline V gives CDR1 MDHEN, CDR2 SYDVKM. The CDR3 has 15 residues. The DNA for the CDR3 is TGTGCCAGCAGGTTCCGGACCGTCCTAGGAGAGACCCAGTACTTC. Translating it yields CASRFRTVLGETQYF.

This clonotype came up many times. The chain couples TRBV30 to TRBJ1-3; D is unresolved. Germline assignment: CDR1 GTSNPN and CDR2 SVGIG (reference sequence). There are 13 residues in the CDR3. Deletions cut 2 bases from V and 5 bases from J, with 10 bases between. The DNA of the CDR3 is TGTGCCTGGAGTAACGGAATCAGAAACACCATATATTTT. Translation gives CAWSNGIRNTIYF. Drawing the rest from reference TRBV30 and TRBJ1-3, the complete variable domain is SQTIHQWPATLVQPVGSPLSLECTVEGTSNPNLYWYRQAAGRGLQLLFYSVGIGQISSEVPQNLSASRPQDRQFILSSKKLLLSDSGFYLCAWSNGIRNTIYFGEGSWLTVV.

This clonotype was recorded a few times. The chain recombines TRBV6-2 or TRBV6-3 with TRBJ2-5; D possibly corresponds to TRBD2 (5 bases). V dropped 7 bases and J dropped 3 bases, with 15 bases sitting between them. This CDR3 is 14 amino acids long. Germline values: CDR1 MNHEY, CDR2 SVGEGT. DNA for the CDR3: TGTGCCAGCAACGACCTAGCTGGAGAAGAGACCCAGTACTTC. Translating it yields CASNDLAGEETQYF.

A remark on this clonotype: One end of the junction does not line up with germline, which may come from a read error. The genes are TRBV19 and TRBJ2-5; 9 bases map to TRBD2. This CDR3 has 15 residues. Germline loops: CDR1 LNHDA, CDR2 SQIVND (reference sequence). The CDR3, as DNA: TGTGCCGGTAGTATGGGTAGCGGGAGTCTGGAGGCCCAGTACTTC. Encoded protein: CAGSMGSGSLEAQYF.

The chain has TRBV6-5 and TRBJ2-1, with TRBD1 matching over 10 bases. The junction had 9 bases not matched to a gene; V was cut back by 5 bases and J by 8 bases. CDR3 size: 15 residues. Germline V gives CDR1 MNHEY, CDR2 SVGAGI. Here the CDR3 DNA reads TGTGCCAGCAGTAATGGACAGGGGGACGTGTATGAGCAGTTCTTC. Its translation: CASSNGQGDVYEQFF.

This clonotype was counted once. V gene TRBV20-1 combines with J gene TRBJ1-6, with D maybe TRBD1 (6 bases). CDR1 and CDR2 from the germline V gene are DFQATT and SNEGSKA (reference sequence). V lost 3 bases and J lost 10, with 16 bases in between. The CDR3 runs to 14 residues. The CDR3 protein is CSARVGGLNSPLHF. CDR3 coding DNA: TGCAGTGCTAGGGTTGGGGGGCTAAACTCACCCCTCCACTTT.

This clonotype has more than one count but fewer than ten. The chain couples TRBV30 to TRBJ1-1; the D gene is possibly TRBD1 (5 bases). Germline V lookup: CDR1 GTSNPN, CDR2 SVGIG (reference sequence). The CDR3 has 13 amino acids. Trimming left V 4 bases short and J 1 base short, with 10 bases between. DNA for the CDR3: TGTGCCTGGAAAGACAGCCCGAACACTGAAGCTTTCTTT. Protein: CAWKDSPNTEAFF.

This clonotype was recorded many times. The rearrangement links TRBV7-9 to TRBJ1-3, with D unclear. The V end lost 6 bases, the J end lost 4 bases, and 16 bases lay between the germline ends. The CDR3 consists of 15 residues. From germline, CDR1 is SEHNR and CDR2 FQNEAQ (reference sequence). The CDR3 DNA reads as TGTGCCAGCAGACCAATAACAGCGGGCGGAAACACCATATATTTT. Translated: CASRPITAGGNTIYF.

This clonotype has at least ten counts. This chain uses TRBV2 with TRBJ1-2, with TRBD1 identical over 9 bases. CDR1 and CDR2 (germline): SNHLY, FYNNEI. The CDR3 contains 17 residues. Losses at the gene ends were 6 bases for V and 2 bases for J; bases not matched to a gene: 13. As DNA, the CDR3 is TGTGCCAGCAGCGTCCCGGGACAGGGTCAAAGGAACTATGGCTACACCTTC. Translated, it gives CASSVPGQGQRNYGYTF.

V is TRBV5-5 and J is TRBJ1-1, with D maybe TRBD1 (6 bases). Germline V gene data show CDR1 as SGHKS and CDR2 as YYEKEE (reference sequence). This CDR3 has 14 residues. Trimming removed 4 bases at V and 3 bases at J, with 13 bases between. CDR3 DNA: TGTGCCAGCAGCCAGGACCAGGGGTACACTGAAGCTTTCTTT. It translates to CASSQDQGYTEAFF.

The chain uses TRBV20-1 and TRBJ2-1; TRBD1 aligns across 9 bases. Trimming removed 3 bases from V and 0 bases from J; junction bases left unmatched: 3. Germline CDR1 reads DFQATT; CDR2 reads SNEGSKA (reference sequence). The CDR3 has 15 residues. CDR3 in amino acids: CSARRGQGSYNEQFF. CDR3 DNA sequence: TGCAGTGCTAGGAGGGGACAGGGCTCCTACAATGAGCAGTTCTTC.

CDR3: CASSQTSGSGELFF. The CDR3 DNA reads TGTGCCAGCAGCCAGACTAGCGGGAGCGGGGAGCTGTTTTTT. This chain links TRBV3-1 with TRBJ2-2; 12 bases align to TRBD2. J lost 7 bases, V lost 3 bases, and 0 bases had no gene match. Germline CDR1 and CDR2: LGHDT and YNNKEL (reference sequence). This CDR3 region has 14 residues.

The V gene is TRBV7-2, the J gene TRBJ2-1; 7 nucleotides match TRBD2. Trimming took 5 bases from V and 7 from J; bases not matched to a gene: 17. CDR3 length: 17 residues. The V gene's germline CDR1 is SGHTA and CDR2 FQGNSA. The DNA of the CDR3 is TGTGCCAGCAGCCCACTCTGGTCCAGCGGGATAATAAATGAGCAGTTCTTC. This codes for CASSPLWSSGIINEQFF. The variable domain in full, completed from reference TRBV7-2 and TRBJ2-1, reads GAGVSQSPSNKVTEKGKDVELRCDPISGHTALYWYRQSLGQGLEFLIYFQGNSAPDKSGLPSDRFSAERTGGSVSTLTIQRTQQEDSAVYLCASSPLWSSGIINEQFFGPGTRLTVL.

This clonotype was seen repeatedly, ten times or more. A much larger clone sits a single nucleotide away, making a read error possible. The V gene is TRBV20-1, the J gene TRBJ1-2; D gene unclear. CDR1 DFQATT and CDR2 SNEGSKA come from the germline V gene (reference sequence). The CDR3 is made up of 12 amino acids. CDR3 residues: CSARRGSYGSTF. For the CDR3, the DNA is TGCAGTGCTAGGAGAGGGTCGTATGGCTCCACCTTC.

This clonotype was counted at least ten times. This chain connects TRBV29-1 to TRBJ2-1; possible D gene TRBD2, 5 bases. Between the trimmed V and J ends, which lost 4 bases and 8 bases, there was a span of 9 bases. Germline V lookup: CDR1 SQVTM, CDR2 ANQGSEA. This CDR3 spans 11 amino acids. The CDR3 DNA follows: TGCAGCGTTGCGCTAGCACATGAGCAGTTCTTC. It specifies CSVALAHEQFF.

The chain recombines TRBV9 with TRBJ2-1, with 14 bases identical to TRBD2. This CDR3 spans 15 amino acids. The V gene end was trimmed by 3 bases and the J gene end by 7 bases; junction bases not matched to a gene: 3. Germline V gene sequence: CDR1 SGDLS, CDR2 YYNGEE. The CDR3 reads CASSGGTSGRNEQFF. The CDR3 nucleotides are TGTGCCAGCAGCGGTGGGACTAGCGGGAGAAATGAGCAGTTCTTC.